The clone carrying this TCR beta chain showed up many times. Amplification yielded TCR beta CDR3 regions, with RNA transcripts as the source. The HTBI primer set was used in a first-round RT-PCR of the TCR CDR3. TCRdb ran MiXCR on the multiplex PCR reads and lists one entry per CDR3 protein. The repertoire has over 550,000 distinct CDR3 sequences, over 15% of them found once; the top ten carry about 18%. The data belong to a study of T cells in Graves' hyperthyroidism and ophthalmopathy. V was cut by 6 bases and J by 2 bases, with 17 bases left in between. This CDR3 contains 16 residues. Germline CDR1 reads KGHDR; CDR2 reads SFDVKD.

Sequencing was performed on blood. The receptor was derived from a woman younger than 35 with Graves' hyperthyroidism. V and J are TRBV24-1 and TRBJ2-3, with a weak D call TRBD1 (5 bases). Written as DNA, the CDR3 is TGTGCCACCAGTCCTTCCAGGTGGGGCCTCACAGATACGCAGTATTTT. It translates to CATSPSRWGLTDTQYF.